These T cell receptor beta chains were read from a single sample in a study of blood T cell repertoires in COVID-19. TCRdb's table, derived via immunoSEQ multiplex PCR, lists solely in-frame clones and lacks some. The sample yields about 110,000 clones, 82% seen once. Sequenced input: peripheral blood. The receptor source for this set is a woman aged 55-69 years with acute or convalescent COVID-19. CDR3s include the opening cysteine and the closing phenylalanine or tryptophan. A D gene is named only where the DNA matches it firmly. Only some rows state a clone size, as once, few, many or a class for expanded clones.

clone size | J gene | V gene | D gene | CDR3 protein | CDR3 DNA
once | TRBJ2-4 | TRBV4-1 | TRBD2 | CASSQEGGGNIQYF | TGCGCCAGCAGCCAAGAGGGGGGGGGAAACATTCAGTACTTC
. | TRBJ1-4 | TRBV27 | TRBD1 | CASSSDREVGKLFF | TGTGCCAGCAGTTCGGACAGGGAAGTAGGAAAACTGTTTTTT
. | TRBJ1-1 | TRBV7-9 | . | CASSLGGQGRRTEAFF | TGTGCCAGCAGCTTAGGGGGGCAGGGCCGCCGCACTGAAGCTTTCTTT
few | TRBJ1-1 | TRBV19 | TRBD1 | CASSIAAGGGLEAFF | TGTGCCAGTAGTATAGCGGCAGGGGGCGGTCTTGAAGCTTTCTTT
. | TRBJ2-1 | TRBV10-2 | TRBD2 | CASSESMGLAGGNEQFF | TGCGCCAGCAGTGAGTCTATGGGACTAGCGGGGGGCAATGAGCAGTTCTTC
. | TRBJ2-2 | TRBV28 | TRBD1 | CASSSYTDRGGTGELFF | TGTGCCAGCAGTTCCTACACAGACAGGGGGGGCACCGGGGAGCTGTTTTTT
. | TRBJ2-5 | TRBV6-5 | . | CASSYSKLVQTQYF | TGTGCCAGCAGTTACTCGAAGCTCGTTCAGACCCAGTACTTC
. | TRBJ2-3 | TRBV2 | . | CASSGQDTQYF | TGTGCCAGCAGTGGGCAGGATACGCAGTATTTT
few | TRBJ2-3 | TRBV7-9 | TRBD2 | CASSLNSGALADTQYF | TGTGCCAGCAGCTTAAACAGCGGGGCTCTCGCAGATACGCAGTATTTT
. | TRBJ1-2 | TRBV11-2 | . | CASSWTANYGYTF | TGTGCCAGCAGCTGGACAGCTAACTATGGCTACACCTTC
. | TRBJ2-7 | TRBV6-5 | TRBD2 | CASSYGSRGAVYEQYF | TGTGCCAGCAGTTACGGTTCGCGGGGGGCCGTGTACGAGCAGTACTTC
. | TRBJ2-5 | TRBV7-2 | TRBD1 | CASSLRGGEQTQYF | TGTGCCAGCAGCTTAAGAGGGGGCGAGCAGACCCAGTACTTC